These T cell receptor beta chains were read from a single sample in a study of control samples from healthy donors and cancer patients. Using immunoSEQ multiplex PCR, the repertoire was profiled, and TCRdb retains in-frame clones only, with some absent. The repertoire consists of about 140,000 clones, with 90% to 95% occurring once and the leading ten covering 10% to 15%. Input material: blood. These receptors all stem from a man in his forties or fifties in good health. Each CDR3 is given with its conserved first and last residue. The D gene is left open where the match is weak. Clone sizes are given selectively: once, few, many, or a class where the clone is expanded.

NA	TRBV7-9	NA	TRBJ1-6	CASSPGRDSPLHF	TGTGCCAGCAGCCCCGGGAGAGATTCACCCCTCCACTTT
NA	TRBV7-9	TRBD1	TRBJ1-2	CASSQGQDYGYTF	TGTGCCAGCAGCCAGGGACAGGACTATGGCTACACCTTC
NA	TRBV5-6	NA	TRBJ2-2	CASSLPGELFF	TGTGCCAGCAGCCTACCCGGGGAGCTGTTTTTT
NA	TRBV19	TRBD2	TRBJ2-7	CASSPKLAGGDEQYF	TGTGCCAGTAGTCCTAAACTAGCGGGAGGAGACGAGCAGTACTTC
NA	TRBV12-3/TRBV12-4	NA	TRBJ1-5	CASSLGSRQPQHF	TGTGCCAGCAGTTTGGGTTCGAGACAGCCCCAGCATTTT
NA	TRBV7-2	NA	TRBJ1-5	CASSLGGNNQPQHF	TGTGCCAGCAGCTTAGGGGGAAACAATCAGCCCCAGCATTTT
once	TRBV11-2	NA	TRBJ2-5	CASSVMKGVGETQYF	TGTGCCAGCAGCGTTATGAAAGGGGTGGGAGAGACCCAGTACTTC
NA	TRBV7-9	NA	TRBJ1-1	CAIRTGGLPEAFF	TGTGCCATACGGACCGGAGGGTTGCCTGAAGCTTTCTTT
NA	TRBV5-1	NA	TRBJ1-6	CASSLAGMGSPLHF	TGCGCCAGCAGCTTAGCAGGGATGGGTTCACCCCTCCACTTT
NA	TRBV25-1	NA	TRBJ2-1	CASNPNLRDSQYNEQFF	TGTGCCAGCAACCCGAATTTGAGGGACTCACAGTACAATGAGCAGTTCTTC
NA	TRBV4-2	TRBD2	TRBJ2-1	CASSQAKGGREFF	TGTGCCAGCAGCCAGGCTAAGGGAGGGAGGGAGTTCTTC
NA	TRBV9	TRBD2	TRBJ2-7	CASSAGLVAYEQYF	TGTGCCAGCAGCGCAGGACTAGTTGCCTACGAGCAGTACTTC
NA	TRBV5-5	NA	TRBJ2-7	CASSVGSYEQYF	TGTGCCAGCAGCGTAGGATCTTACGAGCAGTACTTC
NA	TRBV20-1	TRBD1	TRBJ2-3	CSASDWDRGRSDTQYF	TGCAGTGCTAGTGACTGGGACAGGGGGCGGTCAGATACGCAGTATTTT
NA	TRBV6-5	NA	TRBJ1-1	CASSISTDMNTEAFF	TGTGCCAGCAGTATCTCGACAGATATGAACACTGAAGCTTTCTTT
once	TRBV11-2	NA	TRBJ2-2	CASSFIANLALFTGELFF	TGTGCCAGCAGCTTTATCGCCAATTTAGCGCTGTTCACCGGGGAGCTGTTTTTT
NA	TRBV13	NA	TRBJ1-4	CASSHETDYEKLFF	TGTGCCAGCAGCCATGAGACAGATTACGAAAAACTGTTTTTT
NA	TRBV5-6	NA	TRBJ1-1	CASSSGRGAEAFF	TGTGCCAGCAGCTCGGGGCGGGGGGCTGAAGCTTTCTTT
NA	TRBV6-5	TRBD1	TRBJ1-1	CASSYSPRQGPEAFF	TGTGCCAGCAGTTACTCCCCCCGACAGGGCCCTGAAGCTTTCTTT
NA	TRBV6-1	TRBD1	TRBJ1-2	CASSESWTGTGGYTF	TGTGCCAGCAGTGAATCTTGGACAGGGACGGGCGGCTACACCTTC
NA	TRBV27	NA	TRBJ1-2	CASSLSADKFNYGYTF	TGTGCCAGCAGTTTATCGGCGGACAAATTCAACTATGGCTACACCTTC
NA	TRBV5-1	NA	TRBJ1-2	CASSSWTEKAPLNYGYTF	TGCGCCAGCAGCTCATGGACCGAAAAGGCTCCCTTAAACTATGGCTACACCTTC
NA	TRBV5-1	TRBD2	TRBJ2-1	CASTLAGSREQFF	TGCGCCAGCACGTTAGCGGGATCGCGGGAGCAGTTCTTC
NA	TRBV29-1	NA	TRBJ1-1	CSVLSKGPGTEAFF	TGCAGCGTTCTTTCTAAGGGGCCGGGCACTGAAGCTTTCTTT
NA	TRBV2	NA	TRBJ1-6	CASRGARGDNSPLHF	TGTGCCAGCAGGGGGGCCAGGGGTGACAATTCACCCCTCCACTTT
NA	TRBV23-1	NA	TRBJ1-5	CATNHYRTDCNQPQHF	TGCGCCACCAATCATTACCGGACAGACTGCAATCAGCCCCAGCATTTT
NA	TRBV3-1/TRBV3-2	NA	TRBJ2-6	CASSPRTGAGGANVLTF	TGTGCCAGCAGCCCTAGGACGGGTGCTGGGGGGGCCAACGTCCTGACTTTC
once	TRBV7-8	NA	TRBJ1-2	CASSHLAPNTILSRWGYTF	TGTGCCAGCAGCCATCTAGCCCCCAACACTATACTCAGCCGTTGGGGCTACACCTTC
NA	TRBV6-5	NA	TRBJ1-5	CASRPTGYSNQPQHF	TGTGCCAGCAGACCCACGGGTTATAGCAATCAGCCCCAGCATTTT
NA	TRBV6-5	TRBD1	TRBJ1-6	CASNKRGQYSPLHF	TGTGCCAGCAACAAGAGGGGACAGTATTCACCCCTCCACTTT
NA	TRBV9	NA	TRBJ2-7	CASSVAGGNPPYEQYF	TGTGCCAGCAGCGTAGCTGGCGGGAACCCTCCCTACGAGCAGTACTTC
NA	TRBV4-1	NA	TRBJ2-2	CASSQMSAGELFF	TGCGCCAGCAGCCAAATGAGTGCCGGGGAGCTGTTTTTT